Listed below are T cell receptor beta chains from one sample, sequenced in a study of patients and donors after allogeneic stem cell transplantation. TCRdb used MiXCR to reprocess the RT-PCR reads, holding one entry per CDR3 protein. Among about 230,000 distinct CDR3 sequences listed, 13% to 15% were seen once. The sample was blood, either unsorted or a sorted T cell fraction (not recorded which). The receptors stem from a human donor who was either an allogeneic HSCT recipient or a stem cell or donor lymphocyte infusion donor (not recorded which). It is not recorded whose cells these are; they may come from a transplant donor. Each CDR3 is given with its conserved first and last residue. The D gene is left open where the match is weak. Only some rows state a clone size, as once, few, many or a class for expanded clones.

v_call: TRBV30
d_call: NA
j_call: TRBJ2-3
clone_size: NA
cdr3_aa: CAWSEGTKRTDTQYF
cdr3_nt: TGTGCCTGGAGTGAGGGTACCAAACGCACAGATACGCAGTATTTT

v_call: TRBV7-3
d_call: NA
j_call: TRBJ1-2
clone_size: NA
cdr3_aa: CASRQALIYGYTF
cdr3_nt: TGTGCCAGCCGTCAAGCCCTAATCTATGGCTACACCTTC

v_call: TRBV5-1
d_call: TRBD2
j_call: TRBJ2-7
clone_size: many
cdr3_aa: CASRVAGAYEQYF
cdr3_nt: TGCGCCAGCAGGGTAGCGGGAGCCTACGAGCAGTACTTC

v_call: TRBV30
d_call: NA
j_call: TRBJ1-3
clone_size: NA
cdr3_aa: CAWWDPGSGNTIYF
cdr3_nt: TGTGCCTGGTGGGACCCTGGCTCTGGAAACACCATATATTTT

v_call: TRBV18
d_call: NA
j_call: TRBJ1-4
clone_size: many
cdr3_aa: CASSLWTSNEKLFF
cdr3_nt: TGTGCCAGCTCACTGTGGACTAGTAATGAAAAACTGTTTTTT

v_call: TRBV2
d_call: NA
j_call: TRBJ2-7
clone_size: many
cdr3_aa: CASSDRGYEQYF
cdr3_nt: TGTGCCAGCAGTGATCGTGGTTACGAGCAGTACTTC

v_call: TRBV3-1
d_call: NA
j_call: TRBJ2-2
clone_size: NA
cdr3_aa: CASSQARSGGELFF
cdr3_nt: TGTGCCAGCAGCCAAGCGAGGAGTGGCGGGGAGCTGTTTTTT

v_call: TRBV24-1
d_call: TRBD1
j_call: TRBJ2-2
clone_size: NA
cdr3_aa: CATSDTGQGPQAGELFF
cdr3_nt: TGTGCCACCAGTGACACGGGACAGGGGCCGCAGGCTGGGGAGCTGTTTTTT

v_call: TRBV5-4
d_call: NA
j_call: TRBJ1-1
clone_size: few
cdr3_aa: CASSWSGRNTEAFF
cdr3_nt: TGTGCCAGCAGCTGGTCCGGGAGAAACACTGAAGCTTTCTTT

v_call: TRBV5-6
d_call: TRBD2
j_call: TRBJ2-5
clone_size: NA
cdr3_aa: CASAGGLALQETQYF
cdr3_nt: TGTGCCAGCGCCGGAGGACTAGCGCTTCAAGAGACCCAGTACTTC

v_call: TRBV20-1
d_call: NA
j_call: TRBJ1-2
clone_size: many
cdr3_aa: CSARESRALGDYGYTF
cdr3_nt: TGCAGTGCTAGAGAGAGTCGGGCTCTCGGTGACTATGGCTACACCTTC

v_call: TRBV30
d_call: NA
j_call: TRBJ1-2
clone_size: NA
cdr3_aa: CAWTGLRGSYGYTF
cdr3_nt: TGTGCCTGGACAGGACTCCGGGGGAGCTATGGCTACACCTTC

v_call: TRBV6-1
d_call: NA
j_call: TRBJ2-1
clone_size: NA
cdr3_aa: CASSEAAGGSSYNEQFF
cdr3_nt: TGTGCCAGCAGTGAAGCGGCCGGGGGTTCGTCCTACAATGAGCAGTTCTTC

v_call: TRBV4-3
d_call: NA
j_call: TRBJ1-4
clone_size: NA
cdr3_aa: CASSQDTGPSNEKLFF
cdr3_nt: TGCGCCAGCAGCCAAGATACCGGGCCGTCTAATGAAAAACTGTTTTTT

v_call: TRBV12-3/TRBV12-4
d_call: NA
j_call: TRBJ1-1
clone_size: many
cdr3_aa: CASSILNTEAFF
cdr3_nt: TGTGCCAGCAGTATATTAAACACTGAAGCTTTCTTT

v_call: TRBV6-2/TRBV6-3
d_call: NA
j_call: TRBJ1-1
clone_size: few
cdr3_aa: CASRRGDGNTEAFF
cdr3_nt: TGTGCCAGCAGGAGGGGGGACGGTAACACTGAAGCTTTCTTT

v_call: TRBV2
d_call: NA
j_call: TRBJ1-6
clone_size: NA
cdr3_aa: CASSDHNPSGGYNSPLHF
cdr3_nt: TGTGCCAGCAGTGATCATAACCCGTCGGGGGGCTATAATTCACCCCTCCACTTT

v_call: TRBV7-9
d_call: NA
j_call: TRBJ1-2
clone_size: few
cdr3_aa: CASSLASPGAVGYTF
cdr3_nt: TGTGCCAGCAGCTTAGCGTCCCCAGGGGCGGTCGGCTACACCTTC

v_call: TRBV5-4
d_call: NA
j_call: TRBJ2-1
clone_size: few
cdr3_aa: CASSPSLFRDSYNEQFF
cdr3_nt: TGTGCCAGCAGCCCATCCCTCTTCAGGGACTCCTACAATGAGCAGTTCTTC

v_call: TRBV29-1
d_call: NA
j_call: TRBJ2-5
clone_size: NA
cdr3_aa: CSVAWGWGNQETQYF
cdr3_nt: TGCAGCGTTGCCTGGGGTTGGGGTAACCAAGAGACCCAGTACTTC

v_call: TRBV4-3
d_call: TRBD2
j_call: TRBJ2-2
clone_size: many
cdr3_aa: CASSQTSGGTTGELFF
cdr3_nt: TGCGCCAGCAGCCAAACTAGCGGGGGGACAACCGGGGAGCTGTTTTTT

v_call: TRBV7-9
d_call: TRBD1
j_call: TRBJ2-1
clone_size: NA
cdr3_aa: CASSNRDRGSNEQFF
cdr3_nt: TGTGCCAGCAGCAACCGGGACAGGGGTTCCAATGAGCAGTTCTTC

v_call: TRBV30
d_call: TRBD1
j_call: TRBJ1-5
clone_size: many
cdr3_aa: CAWSVRTGIDQPQHF
cdr3_nt: TGTGCCTGGAGTGTTAGGACAGGGATCGATCAGCCCCAGCATTTT

v_call: TRBV2
d_call: NA
j_call: TRBJ2-4
clone_size: many
cdr3_aa: CASSVGVGEAKNIQYF
cdr3_nt: TGTGCCAGCAGTGTGGGGGTGGGAGAAGCCAAAAACATTCAGTACTTC

v_call: TRBV6-5
d_call: NA
j_call: TRBJ2-7
clone_size: NA
cdr3_aa: CASSYSNPDRSYEQYF
cdr3_nt: TGTGCCAGCAGTTACTCGAATCCGGACAGATCCTACGAGCAGTACTTC

v_call: TRBV6-1
d_call: NA
j_call: TRBJ1-2
clone_size: few
cdr3_aa: CASSEGGGSRGYTF
cdr3_nt: TGTGCCAGCAGTGAAGGGGGCGGCAGTCGGGGCTACACCTTC

v_call: TRBV5-1
d_call: TRBD1
j_call: TRBJ1-2
clone_size: few
cdr3_aa: CASSSGTGGAYYYGYTF
cdr3_nt: TGCGCCAGCAGCTCCGGGACAGGGGGCGCCTACTATTATGGCTACACCTTC

v_call: TRBV27
d_call: TRBD1
j_call: TRBJ2-7
clone_size: NA
cdr3_aa: CASSPWTGGSSYEQYF
cdr3_nt: TGTGCCAGCAGTCCCTGGACAGGGGGTAGCTCCTACGAGCAGTACTTC

v_call: TRBV6-2/TRBV6-3
d_call: TRBD1
j_call: TRBJ1-6
clone_size: many
cdr3_aa: CASSYSPPGQGLGVNSPLHF
cdr3_nt: TGTGCCAGCAGTTACTCCCCTCCGGGACAGGGTTTGGGGGTTAATTCACCCCTCCACTTT

v_call: TRBV12-3/TRBV12-4
d_call: NA
j_call: TRBJ2-7
clone_size: NA
cdr3_aa: CASSPRGLNYEQYF
cdr3_nt: TGTGCCAGCAGTCCCAGAGGGCTAAACTACGAGCAGTACTTC

v_call: TRBV29-1
d_call: NA
j_call: TRBJ1-5
clone_size: NA
cdr3_aa: CSVASSRLQGIRSNQPQHF
cdr3_nt: TGCAGCGTAGCCTCCTCGCGCCTACAGGGAATAAGGAGCAATCAGCCCCAGCATTTT

v_call: TRBV12-3/TRBV12-4
d_call: NA
j_call: TRBJ2-1
clone_size: few
cdr3_aa: CASSSRVSQSYNEQFF
cdr3_nt: TGTGCCAGCAGTTCGAGGGTTAGCCAATCCTACAATGAGCAGTTCTTC

v_call: TRBV6-1
d_call: NA
j_call: TRBJ2-2
clone_size: many
cdr3_aa: CASAPLTNTGELFF
cdr3_nt: TGTGCCAGCGCCCCCCTTACGAACACCGGGGAGCTGTTTTTT

v_call: TRBV18
d_call: NA
j_call: TRBJ2-7
clone_size: few
cdr3_aa: CASSPFRLRADEQYF
cdr3_nt: TGTGCCAGCTCACCGTTTCGGCTTCGAGCAGACGAGCAGTACTTC

v_call: TRBV6-2/TRBV6-3
d_call: NA
j_call: TRBJ2-5
clone_size: many
cdr3_aa: CASSWGRADKETQYF
cdr3_nt: TGTGCCAGCAGTTGGGGGCGGGCGGATAAAGAGACCCAGTACTTC

v_call: TRBV7-9
d_call: NA
j_call: TRBJ1-2
clone_size: few
cdr3_aa: CASSFTGTDYGYTF
cdr3_nt: TGTGCCAGCAGCTTCACCGGGACGGACTATGGCTACACCTTC

v_call: TRBV5-1
d_call: NA
j_call: TRBJ2-1
clone_size: few
cdr3_aa: CASSLQGGDEQFF
cdr3_nt: TGCGCCAGCAGCTTACAGGGGGGGGATGAGCAGTTCTTC

v_call: TRBV6-1
d_call: TRBD1
j_call: TRBJ1-2
clone_size: few
cdr3_aa: CASSQTAGGYGYTF
cdr3_nt: TGTGCCAGCAGTCAGACCGCAGGGGGCTATGGCTACACCTTC

v_call: TRBV7-8
d_call: NA
j_call: TRBJ1-5
clone_size: many
cdr3_aa: CASSGPVSNQPQHF
cdr3_nt: TGTGCCAGCAGCGGACCTGTTAGCAATCAGCCCCAGCATTTT

v_call: TRBV5-5
d_call: TRBD1
j_call: TRBJ1-5
clone_size: few
cdr3_aa: CASSWTGGDQPQHF
cdr3_nt: TGTGCCAGCAGCTGGACAGGGGGCGATCAGCCCCAGCATTTT

v_call: TRBV20-1
d_call: TRBD1
j_call: TRBJ2-3
clone_size: few
cdr3_aa: CSARLPPGGVLDTQYF
cdr3_nt: TGCAGTGCTAGGCTCCCCCCAGGGGGTGTTTTGGATACGCAGTATTTT

v_call: TRBV7-2
d_call: TRBD2
j_call: TRBJ2-5
clone_size: NA
cdr3_aa: CASSLTSGGAPRETQYF
cdr3_nt: TGTGCCAGCAGCTTAACTAGCGGGGGGGCCCCGCGAGAGACCCAGTACTTC

v_call: TRBV6-5
d_call: NA
j_call: TRBJ1-4
clone_size: many
cdr3_aa: CASSYGPSGRTNEKLFF
cdr3_nt: TGTGCCAGCAGTTACGGTCCGTCAGGGAGGACTAATGAAAAACTGTTTTTT

v_call: TRBV20-1
d_call: NA
j_call: TRBJ1-2
clone_size: few
cdr3_aa: CSWGDYGYTF
cdr3_nt: TGCAGTTGGGGGGACTATGGCTACACCTTC

v_call: TRBV4-1
d_call: TRBD1
j_call: TRBJ1-1
clone_size: few
cdr3_aa: CASSLGQGVMNTEAFF
cdr3_nt: TGCGCCAGCAGCCTCGGACAGGGGGTTATGAACACTGAAGCTTTCTTT

v_call: TRBV23-1
d_call: NA
j_call: TRBJ1-5
clone_size: NA
cdr3_aa: CASSQSYGWDWTDQPQHF
cdr3_nt: TGCGCCAGCAGTCAATCCTATGGCTGGGATTGGACGGACCAGCCCCAGCATTTT

v_call: TRBV4-1
d_call: TRBD1
j_call: TRBJ2-2
clone_size: many
cdr3_aa: CASSQDLKGANTGELFF
cdr3_nt: TGCGCCAGCAGCCAAGATCTGAAGGGGGCCAACACCGGGGAGCTGTTTTTT

v_call: TRBV12-3/TRBV12-4
d_call: NA
j_call: TRBJ1-4
clone_size: NA
cdr3_aa: CASSHSRLSKKLFF
cdr3_nt: TGTGCCAGCAGCCACTCTCGGCTAAGTAAAAAACTGTTTTTT

v_call: TRBV4-3
d_call: NA
j_call: TRBJ1-2
clone_size: many
cdr3_aa: CASSQDPSGEAYGYTF
cdr3_nt: TGCGCCAGCAGCCAAGATCCTTCGGGAGAGGCCTATGGCTACACCTTC

v_call: TRBV2
d_call: NA
j_call: TRBJ1-1
clone_size: few
cdr3_aa: CASRPPRTVEAFF
cdr3_nt: TGTGCCAGCAGACCTCCTCGGACAGTAGAAGCTTTCTTT

v_call: TRBV7-3
d_call: TRBD2
j_call: TRBJ2-1
clone_size: NA
cdr3_aa: CAISRPGLADNEQFF
cdr3_nt: TGTGCCATCAGCAGGCCGGGACTAGCGGACAATGAGCAGTTCTTC

v_call: TRBV12-3/TRBV12-4
d_call: TRBD1
j_call: TRBJ1-4
clone_size: many
cdr3_aa: CASSFRTGQGEKLFF
cdr3_nt: TGTGCCAGCAGTTTCCGGACAGGGCAGGGGGAAAAACTGTTTTTT

v_call: TRBV5-1
d_call: TRBD2
j_call: TRBJ2-3
clone_size: many
cdr3_aa: CASSLLLAGVTDTQYF
cdr3_nt: TGCGCCAGCAGCTTACTACTAGCGGGAGTCACAGATACGCAGTATTTT

v_call: TRBV14
d_call: NA
j_call: TRBJ1-4
clone_size: few
cdr3_aa: CASSPLPGGEKLFF
cdr3_nt: TGTGCCAGCAGCCCGCTACCCGGGGGCGAAAAACTGTTTTTT